The 2 T cell receptor beta chains reported below all come from one sample, sequenced in a study of OX40 agonist ivuxolimab in advanced cancers. Using immunoSEQ multiplex PCR, the repertoire was profiled, and TCRdb retains in-frame clones only, with some absent. The sample consists of 20,000 or so clones, about three quarters of them appearing once. The source material was CD4+ or CD8+ T cells sorted from blood, sampled in a trial of the OX40 agonist ivuxolimab. The source is an adult with an advanced solid tumor such as melanoma, head and neck, liver or kidney cancer.

The V gene is TRBV6-5, the J gene TRBJ2-5; D may be TRBD1 or TRBD2 (5 bases each). This CDR3 spans 14 amino acids. Germline CDR1 is MNHEY and CDR2 is SVGAGI. Trimming removed 5 bases from V and 3 bases from J, with 13 bases in between. Here the CDR3 DNA reads TGTGCCAGCAGTGAATTAGGGACGGAAGAGACCCAGTACTTC. Its translation: CASSELGTEETQYF.

CDR3 DNA sequence: TGTGCCAGCAGTGAATGGACTAGCGGGAGTGTCGAGCAGTACTTC. Translated, it gives CASSEWTSGSVEQYF. The genes are TRBV25-1 and TRBJ2-7; 13 bases fit TRBD2. This CDR3 has 15 residues. Per the germline V gene, CDR1 is MGHDK and CDR2 is SYGVNS. V was clipped by 1 base and J by 6 bases; unmatched bases: 3.